This T cell receptor beta chain stems from a study of OX40 agonist ivuxolimab in advanced cancers. About the research overall: Participants averaged roughly 57 years of age (range about 23 to 80) and were less than 85% male. People who had prior anti-PD-1, anti-PD-L1 or anti-CTLA-4 therapy could take part, and around 39% had some. Whole-study findings and limits: Blood T cells, both CD4+ and CD8+, expanded clonally by week 6 at 0.1 to 3.0 mg/kg. The average count of expanded clones was higher among CD8+ T cells than among CD4+.

The length of the CDR3 is 14 residues. Trimming took 4 bases from V and 3 from J, leaving 12 bases between them. Germline CDR1 ENHRY, CDR2 SYGVKD. Regarding this clone: Its antigen remains unknown.

Sequencing was performed with immunoSEQ multiplex PCR; in TCRdb, only in-frame clones are kept and a portion is missing. The sample holds more than 25,000 clones, around 86% seen once. This clonotype was sampled from an adult with an advanced solid tumor such as melanoma, head and neck, liver or kidney cancer. Sequencing used CD4+ or CD8+ T cells sorted from blood, obtained in a trial of the OX40 agonist ivuxolimab. The genes are TRBV10-3 and TRBJ1-2, with a weak D call TRBD1 (6 bases). The CDR3 region is CAISAVQGYYGYTF. CDR3 sequence (DNA): TGTGCCATCAGTGCCGTACAGGGTTACTATGGCTACACCTTC.